This T cell receptor beta chain stems from a study of blood T cell repertoires in COVID-19. Study details: Donors in the United States, Italy and Spain gave samples during acute or convalescent COVID-19. The analysed material was cDNA or gDNA that came from T cells, B-cell-depleted T cells, or PBMCs.

Per the study methods: Amplification of reference gene primers provided the estimated nucleated cell counts. The repertoire was sequenced with immunoSEQ multiplex PCR; TCRdb's copy has only in-frame clones and lacks some. Clone size and V and J calls were adopted from that table, with D and trimming inferred from the DNA. The data hold about 140,000 clones, with around nine tenths observed a single time. The length of the CDR3 is 12 residues. Germline loops: CDR1 LGHNA, CDR2 YSLEER. V lost 4 bases and J lost 8, with 11 bases in between. The receptor's source is a woman between 35 and 50 years old with acute or convalescent COVID-19. Sequences were obtained from peripheral blood. This rearrangement joins TRBV4-3 to TRBJ1-2; a possible D gene is TRBD1 (6 bases). The CDR3 nucleotides are TGCGCCAGCAGCCGGGACAACAACGGCTACACCTTC. This codes for CASSRDNNGYTF.